The entry that follows covers one TCR beta chain sequence. Looked up from germline, CDR1 is MNHNS and CDR2 is SASEGT. CDR3 length equals 13 residues. The ends were cut back, 7 bases at V and 2 bases at J, with 11 bases in the middle. This specimen belongs to a study of cytotoxic CD8 clonotypes in ibrutinib-treated CLL. Method: immunoSEQ multiplex PCR; TCRdb's copy keeps in-frame clones and lacks some. The table lists 130,000 or so clones, roughly 77% of them singletons. The source is a human donor with chronic lymphocytic leukemia. The sequenced sample was PBMCs, obtained after 12 months of ibrutinib treatment. This chain joins TRBV6-1 and TRBJ1-1; unclear D gene. In DNA, the CDR3 is TGTGCCAGCAACTTGAGCGGTAACACTGAAGCTTTCTTT. Protein sequence: CASNLSGNTEAFF.